These 30 T cell receptor beta chains were all obtained from the same sample, sequenced in a study of T cell clonality in common variable immunodeficiency. Clones were read by immunoSEQ multiplex PCR, and TCRdb kept only the in-frame ones, dropping some. The sample yields several thousand clones, of which the top ten take up about 3.7%. Study conclusions and caveats: Fewer deletions and N-nucleotide insertions were reportedly seen in common variable immunodeficiency TCR beta sequences.

Their antigens are not known. Material for sequencing was peripheral blood mononuclear cells. Receptor source: a human donor with common variable immunodeficiency.

As concerns this clone: Read data end 3 residues before the CDR3 end; the end is taken from the germline J gene. V and J are TRBV7-2 and TRBJ1-5; 7 positions agree with TRBD1. Per germline, CDR1 SGHTA and CDR2 FQGNSA. The CDR3 is 15 amino acids. The ends lost 0 bases at V and 4 bases at J; junction bases unmatched: 3. The CDR3 DNA, read in part, is TGTGCCAGCAGCTTAGCAGGGGGCCGGAATCAGCCC. Residues: CASSLAGGRNQP. The CDR3 reads in full as CASSLAGGRNQPQHF.

About this clone itself: The read ends 3 residues before the CDR3 terminus; that terminus is restored from the germline J gene. V and J are TRBV2 and TRBJ1-5, with 9 bases identical to TRBD1. The germline CDR1 and CDR2 sequences are SNHLY and FYNNEI. The CDR3 runs to 14 residues. Trimming took 4 bases from V and 7 from J; bases not matched to a gene: 5. The DNA read from the CDR3 is TGTGCCAGCAGTGTGAGGACAGGGGTACAGCCC. Residues: CASSVRTGVQP. The whole CDR3 reads CASSVRTGVQPQHF.

About this clone: The read stops 3 residues short of the end of the CDR3; the missing end is completed from the germline J gene. V is TRBV19 and J is TRBJ1-5, with 7 positions matching TRBD1. There are 13 residues in the CDR3. Trimming at V came to 6 bases and at J to 4 bases, leaving 3 bases not matched to a gene. The germline gives CDR1 LNHDA, CDR2 SQIVND (reference sequence). CDR3 DNA, as far as it was read: TGTGCCAGTAGGGGACAGATTAATCAGCCC. It translates to CASRGQINQP. The full CDR3 protein is CASRGQINQPQHF.

Of note for this clone: The read terminates 3 residues before the CDR3 end, so the remaining end is supplied by the germline J gene. This chain connects TRBV30 to TRBJ2-2; 7 positions agree with TRBD2. Trimming removed 8 bases from V and 7 bases from J; junction bases left unmatched: 13. The CDR3 sequence is 14 residues long. Germline V lookup: CDR1 GTSNPN, CDR2 SVGIG (reference sequence). The CDR3 loop reads CAGSKGAGNGELFF. The DNA read from the CDR3 is TGTGCCGGATCCAAAGGAGCGGGAAACGGGGAG.

A remark on this clone: The observed sequence ends 3 residues before the CDR3 terminus, with the missing tail filled in from the germline J gene. V usage is TRBV7-6 and J usage is TRBJ2-7; D is ambiguous. This CDR3 region has 13 residues. Looked up from germline, CDR1 is SGHVS and CDR2 is FNYEAQ. V lost 2 bases and J lost 3, with 8 bases in between. Partial CDR3 DNA: TGTGCCAGCAGCTTACCAGGTCGCTACGAG. Its protein is CASSLPGRYE. The entire CDR3 reads CASSLPGRYEQYF.

Worth noting for this clone: The read gets to within 3 residues of the CDR3 end, and the germline J gene fills in the rest. The rearrangement joins TRBV6-2 or TRBV6-3 to TRBJ2-7; TRBD2 agrees at 8 bases. From germline, CDR1 is MNHEY and CDR2 SVGEGT. Trimming cost V 5 bases and J 3 bases; bases outside gene matches: 3. This CDR3 spans 13 amino acids. CDR3 residues: CASSKGLDYEQYF. The CDR3 bases that were read are TGTGCCAGCAGTAAGGGACTAGACTACGAG.

In regard to this clone: The read ends 3 residues shy of where the CDR3 ends; the end is completed using the germline J gene. This chain joins TRBV2 and TRBJ1-5; perhaps TRBD1 as D (6 bases). Germline V gene sequence: CDR1 SNHLY, CDR2 FYNNEI. Between the trimmed V and J ends, which lost 6 bases and 5 bases, there was a span of 11 bases. The CDR3 covers 13 residues. CDR3 protein: CASRTGWHQPQHF. The sequenced part of the CDR3 DNA is TGTGCCAGCAGAACAGGGTGGCATCAGCCC.

Concerning this clone itself: The read ends 3 residues before the CDR3 terminus; that terminus is restored from the germline J gene. V and J are TRBV19 and TRBJ1-1, with a tentative D call TRBD1 (5 bases). The CDR3 loop spans 14 amino acids. The germline V and J ends were trimmed by 6 bases and 2 bases, with 13 bases remaining between them. CDR1 LNHDA and CDR2 SQIVND come from the germline V gene (reference sequence). The CDR3 protein is CASRLLTDNTEAFF. The sequenced part of the CDR3 DNA is TGTGCCAGTAGACTTTTGACAGATAACACTGAA.

Worth noting for this clone: With the read ending 3 residues before the CDR3 end, the germline J gene is used to fill in that end. V usage is TRBV10-2 and J usage is TRBJ2-7; possibly TRBD1 for D (5 bases). Germline CDR1 reads WSHSY; CDR2 reads SAAADI. Trimming removed 3 bases from V and 0 bases from J, with 6 bases in between. The CDR3 consists of 13 residues. Here the CDR3 reads CASSDDSSYEQYF. The sequenced CDR3 bases are TGCGCCAGCAGTGATGACAGCTCCTACGAG.

As to this clone: The read ends 3 residues shy of where the CDR3 ends; the end is completed using the germline J gene. The rearrangement uses TRBV19 and TRBJ2-7; a possible D gene is TRBD1 (6 bases). CDR1 is LNHDA, CDR2 SQIVND, per germline (reference sequence). Trimming removed 4 bases from V and 4 bases from J, with 11 bases in between. The CDR3 spans 13 residues. This CDR3 reads CASSRVQGYEQYF. The DNA read from the CDR3 is TGTGCCAGTAGTAGAGTCCAGGGGTACGAG.

Comments on this clone: The CDR3 end falls 3 residues outside the read, so it is completed with the germline J gene. The chain uses TRBV7-2 and TRBJ2-1; TRBD2 matches 11 bases. Losses at the gene ends were 3 bases for V and 6 bases for J; bases not matched to a gene: 4. Germline assignment: CDR1 SGHTA and CDR2 FQGNSA. This CDR3 comprises 15 residues. CDR3: CASSFSGTSGNEQFF. The sequenced part of the CDR3 DNA is TGTGCCAGCAGCTTTTCCGGGACTAGCGGCAATGAG. The variable domain in full, completed from reference TRBV7-2 and TRBJ2-1, reads GAGVSQSPSNKVTEKGKDVELRCDPISGHTALYWYRQSLGQGLEFLIYFQGNSAPDKSGLPSDRFSAERTGGSVSTLTIQRTQQEDSAVYLCASSFSGTSGNEQFFGPGTRLTVL.

As for this clone: Read sequence stops 3 residues before the CDR3 end, and the germline J gene provides the missing end. The chain combines TRBV5-8 with TRBJ1-1; TRBD1 agrees at 7 bases. After removal of 1 base from V and 4 bases from J, the junction contained 4 bases not matched to a gene. This CDR3 contains 14 residues. From germline, CDR1 is SGHTS and CDR2 YDEGEE. The CDR3 reads CASSLRGQTTEAFF. The sequenced part of the CDR3 DNA is TGTGCCAGCAGCTTGAGGGGACAGACCACTGAA.

On this clone itself: The read gets to within 3 residues of the CDR3 end, and the germline J gene fills in the rest. The chain links TRBV19 to TRBJ2-3, with 9 bases that match TRBD2. V was clipped by 1 base and J by 2 bases; unmatched bases: 10. CDR3 length: 18 residues. Germline V gene data show CDR1 as LNHDA and CDR2 as SQIVND (reference sequence). The CDR3 DNA, read in part, is TGTGCCAGTAGTATAGGGAGTAGCGGGGGCCGATTCACAGATACG. Translation: CASSIGSSGGRFTDT. The full CDR3 is CASSIGSSGGRFTDTQYF. The full variable domain, in which reference TRBV19 and TRBJ2-3 provide the parts outside the CDR3, is DGGITQSPKYLFRKEGQNVTLSCEQNLNHDAMYWYRQDPGQGLRLIYYSQIVNDFQKGDIAEGYSVSREKKESFPLTVTSAQKNPTAFYLCASSIGSSGGRFTDTQYFGPGTRLTVL.

Details on this clone: Read coverage stops 3 residues before the CDR3 terminus; the germline J gene supplies the remainder. V and J are TRBV5-1 and TRBJ2-5; D is unresolved. CDR1 is SGHRS and CDR2 is YFSETQ in the germline V gene. The V gene lost 0 bases and the J gene lost 1 base, with 7 bases spanning the gap. The CDR3 sequence is 14 residues long. Incomplete CDR3 DNA: TGCGCCAGCAGCTTGGCTTACAGCCAAGAGACC. Encoded protein: CASSLAYSQET. The full-length CDR3 reads as CASSLAYSQETQYF. The whole variable domain, filled in from reference TRBV5-1 and TRBJ2-5, reads KAGVTQTPRYLIKTRGQQVTLSCSPISGHRSVSWYQQTPGQGLQFLFEYFSETQRNKGNFPGRFSGRQFSNSRSEMNVSTLELGDSALYLCASSLAYSQETQYFGPGTRLLVL.

As regards this clone: From the germline J gene comes the end of the CDR3, since the read stops 3 residues before it. The gene calls are TRBV16 and TRBJ2-3, with a possible D match to TRBD1 (5 bases). Trimming cost V 4 bases and J 3 bases, with 11 bases left between them. The CDR3 has 14 amino acids. Germline lookup yields CDR1 KGHSY and CDR2 FQNENV. CDR3 DNA (partial): TGTGCCAGCAGCCGCTCCCAGGGAACAGATACG. This sequence encodes CASSRSQGTDT. The entire CDR3 protein reads CASSRSQGTDTQYF.

A note on this clone: The read finishes 3 residues shy of the CDR3 end, and the germline J gene is used to complete it. V gene TRBV30 combines with J gene TRBJ1-2; D gene uncertain. The V gene's germline CDR1 is GTSNPN and CDR2 SVGIG (reference sequence). The CDR3 has 13 amino acids. The CDR3 is CAWRLRRSGGYTF. The sequenced part of the CDR3 DNA is TGTGCCTGGAGACTGAGACGGTCCGGGGGC.

Comments on this clone: The sequence runs out 3 residues before the end of the CDR3; the remainder is reconstructed from the germline J gene. The gene calls are TRBV19 and TRBJ1-4, with D unclear. The V gene lost 2 bases and the J gene lost 1 base, with 5 bases spanning the gap. The CDR3 totals 14 residues. Per the germline V gene, CDR1 is LNHDA and CDR2 is SQIVND (reference sequence). CDR3 bases read: TGTGCCAGTAGTATACAGATAACTAATGAAAAA. The encoded protein is CASSIQITNEK. In full, the CDR3 reads CASSIQITNEKLFF.

For this clone: Read data end 3 residues before the CDR3 end; the end is taken from the germline J gene. V is TRBV18 and J is TRBJ2-5, with D possibly matching TRBD1 (6 bases). The CDR3 runs 13 residues. Trimming removed 1 base at V and 5 bases at J, with 8 bases between. Germline V gene sequence: CDR1 KGHSH, CDR2 LQKENI. The DNA read from the CDR3 is TGTGCCAGCTCACCACGAGACAGGGAGACC. Residues: CASSPRDRET. The CDR3, in full, reads CASSPRDRETQYF.

In the case of this clone: Coverage ceases 3 residues before the CDR3 finishes, and the germline J gene fills in the end. V is TRBV19 and J is TRBJ2-1; 10 nucleotides line up with TRBD1. The CDR3 runs to 15 residues. The V gene's germline CDR1 is LNHDA and CDR2 SQIVND (reference sequence). V was clipped by 3 bases and J by 3 bases; unmatched bases: 2. Incomplete CDR3 DNA: TGTGCCAGTAGTATGGGACAGGGGTTCTACAATGAG. Encoded protein: CASSMGQGFYNE. The entire CDR3 sequence reads CASSMGQGFYNEQFF.

Remarks on this clone: The CDR3 extends 3 residues past the end of the read, so its final part is completed from the germline J gene. The chain uses TRBV6-1 and TRBJ1-2, with D possibly matching TRBD1 (5 bases). Germline V gives CDR1 MNHNS, CDR2 SASEGT. This CDR3 region has 15 residues. The V gene lost 1 base and the J gene lost 3 bases, with 12 bases spanning the gap. Partial CDR3 DNA: TGTGCCAGCAGTGAAGGTCCGACAGTTTACTATGGC. Amino acids: CASSEGPTVYYG. The entire CDR3 reads CASSEGPTVYYGYTF.

As regards this clone: The observed sequence ends 3 residues before the CDR3 terminus, with the missing tail filled in from the germline J gene. The chain employs TRBV19 and TRBJ1-3; no reliable D call. Germline-derived CDR1 and CDR2 are LNHDA and SQIVND (reference sequence). Trimming cost V 3 bases and J 2 bases, with 5 bases left between them. The CDR3 extends over 13 amino acids. CDR3 amino acids: CASSIPAGNTIYF. The covered CDR3 bases are TGTGCCAGTAGTATCCCAGCTGGAAACACC. Filled out from reference TRBV19 and TRBJ1-3, the complete variable domain reads DGGITQSPKYLFRKEGQNVTLSCEQNLNHDAMYWYRQDPGQGLRLIYYSQIVNDFQKGDIAEGYSVSREKKESFPLTVTSAQKNPTAFYLCASSIPAGNTIYFGEGSWLTVV.

Frequency places this clone as medium-sized (0.01 to 0.1%). The observed sequence ends 3 residues before the CDR3 terminus, with the missing tail filled in from the germline J gene. The chain has TRBV5-1 and TRBJ2-2; D perhaps matches TRBD2 (6 bases). CDR1 SGHRS and CDR2 YFSETQ come from the germline V gene. This CDR3 has 13 residues. V was trimmed by 2 bases and J by 5 bases, leaving 7 bases between them. The CDR3 DNA, read in part, is TGCGCCAGCAGCTTCGGGGGAACCGGGGAG. It translates to CASSFGGTGE. The full CDR3 protein reads CASSFGGTGELFF.

As concerns this clone: The read halts 3 residues ahead of the CDR3 end, with the missing end drawn from the germline J gene. The chain couples TRBV2 to TRBJ2-5; 9 bases line up with TRBD2. The CDR3 covers 15 residues. CDR1 is SNHLY and CDR2 is FYNNEI in the germline V gene. J gave up 5 bases and V 8 bases, and 12 bases lay outside the gene matches. CDR3 loop: CASSRLAGWGETQYF. The sequenced CDR3 bases are TGTGCCAGCTCGCGTCTAGCGGGGTGGGGGGAGACC.

In regard to this clone: The CDR3 goes on 3 residues after the read ends, and that part is filled in from the germline J gene. This rearrangement joins TRBV7-2 to TRBJ2-7, with 11 bases that match TRBD2. The length of the CDR3 is 14 residues. In germline, CDR1 is SGHTA, CDR2 FQGNSA. J gave up 4 bases and V 6 bases, and 5 bases lay outside the gene matches. The covered CDR3 bases are TGTGCCAGCAGGCTAGCGGGGGGCCTATACGAG. It is translated as CASRLAGGLYE. The full CDR3 protein reads CASRLAGGLYEQYF.

Comments on this clone: The read ends 3 residues before the CDR3 terminus; that terminus is restored from the germline J gene. The genes are TRBV7-2 and TRBJ1-1; 8 positions match TRBD1. Germline V gene lookup returns CDR1 SGHTA and CDR2 FQGNSA. The CDR3 length is 14 residues. The DNA read from the CDR3 is TGTGCCAGCAGCCGCCGGGCCGGGACAGGTGGA. Translating gives CASSRRAGTGG. The entire CDR3 reads CASSRRAGTGGAFF. The variable domain in full, with the rest retrieved from reference TRBV7-2 and TRBJ1-1, is GAGVSQSPSNKVTEKGKDVELRCDPISGHTALYWYRQSLGQGLEFLIYFQGNSAPDKSGLPSDRFSAERTGGSVSTLTIQRTQQEDSAVYLCASSRRAGTGGAFFGQGTRLTVV.

As concerns this clone: The observed sequence ends 3 residues before the CDR3 terminus, with the missing tail filled in from the germline J gene. The chain has TRBV7-2 and TRBJ2-7; 7 nucleotides agree with TRBD1. The CDR3 loop spans 13 amino acids. CDR1 and CDR2 from the germline V gene are SGHTA and FQGNSA. The trim removed 5 bases at V and 6 bases at J, leaving 7 bases unmatched. The CDR3: CASSILRDSEQYF. The CDR3 DNA, read in part, is TGTGCCAGCAGCATCCTCCGGGACAGCGAG.

As for this clone: The CDR3 goes on 3 residues after the read ends, and that part is filled in from the germline J gene. The rearrangement links TRBV18 to TRBJ1-4, with D tentatively TRBD1 (6 bases). The CDR3 totals 15 residues. V was cut by 5 bases and J by 3 bases, with 13 bases left in between. The germline gives CDR1 KGHSH, CDR2 LQKENI. The sequenced CDR3 bases are TGTGCCAGCTCATGGGCACAGGGACCTAATGAAAAA. Translated, it gives CASSWAQGPNEK. The whole CDR3 protein is CASSWAQGPNEKLFF.

As regards this clone: The missing CDR3 end, 3 residues past where the read stops, is filled in from the germline J gene. The chain carries TRBV19 and TRBJ2-2; 9 bases fit TRBD1. Germline CDR1 is LNHDA and CDR2 is SQIVND (reference sequence). The V gene end was trimmed by 3 bases and the J gene end by 6 bases; junction bases not matched to a gene: 5. The CDR3 totals 15 residues. CDR3 region: CASSIGTGRAGELFF. CDR3 DNA, as far as it was read: TGTGCCAGTAGTATTGGGACAGGGCGGGCCGGGGAG.

CDR3 DNA (partial): TGCAGCGTTGAATTTGTGGGTCGAGGGGGATCGGAATACGAG. Translation gives CSVEFVGRGGSEYE. The full CDR3 is CSVEFVGRGGSEYEQYF. V and J are TRBV29-1 and TRBJ2-7, with a tentative D call TRBD1 (6 bases). The read is 3 residues too short to cover the CDR3 end, so that end is filled in from the germline J gene. Germline V gene data show CDR1 as SQVTM and CDR2 as ANQGSEA. The CDR3 sequence is 17 residues long. Between the trimmed V and J ends, which lost 2 bases and 4 bases, there was a span of 24 bases.

The CDR3 reads CASSEVRTGSYEQYF. The part of the CDR3 DNA that was read is TGTGCCAGCAGTGAAGTCAGAACAGGCTCCTACGAG. The V call is TRBV2, the J call TRBJ2-7, with D perhaps matching TRBD1 (5 bases). The read gets to within 3 residues of the CDR3 end, and the germline J gene fills in the rest. Germline V CDR1 and CDR2: SNHLY, FYNNEI. CDR3 length: 15 residues. V was cut by 1 base and J by 0 bases, with 10 bases left in between.